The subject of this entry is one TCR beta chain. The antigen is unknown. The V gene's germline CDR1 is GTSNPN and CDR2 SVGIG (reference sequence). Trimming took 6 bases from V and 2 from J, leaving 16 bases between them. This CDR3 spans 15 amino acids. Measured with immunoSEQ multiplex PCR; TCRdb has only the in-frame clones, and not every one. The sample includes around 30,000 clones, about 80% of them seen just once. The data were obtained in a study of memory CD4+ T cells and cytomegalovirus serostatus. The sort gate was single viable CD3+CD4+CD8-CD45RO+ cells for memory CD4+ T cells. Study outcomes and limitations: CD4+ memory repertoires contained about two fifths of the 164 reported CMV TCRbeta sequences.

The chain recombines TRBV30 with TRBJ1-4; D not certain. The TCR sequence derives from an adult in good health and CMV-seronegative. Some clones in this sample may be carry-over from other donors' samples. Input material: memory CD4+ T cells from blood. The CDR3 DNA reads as TGTGCCTGCCCCCAGGCGGCCTTGACTAATGAAAAACTGTTTTTT. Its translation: CACPQAALTNEKLFF. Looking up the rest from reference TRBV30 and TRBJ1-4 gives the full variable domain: SQTIHQWPATLVQPVGSPLSLECTVEGTSNPNLYWYRQAAGRGLQLLFYSVGIGQISSEVPQNLSASRPQDRQFILSSKKLLLSDSGFYLCACPQAALTNEKLFFGSGTQLSVL.